Each of the 11 T cell receptor beta chains below was sequenced from the same sample in a study of cytomegalovirus exposure and HLA in healthy donors. Data came from immunoSEQ multiplex PCR; TCRdb stores just in-frame clones and leaves some out. The sample includes some 190,000 clones, around nine tenths of them seen just once. Sequenced input: PBMCs. The source is a man aged 25 to 45 in good health and CMV-seropositive.

The rearrangement uses TRBV6-1 and TRBJ1-5; D might be TRBD1 (5 bases). The ends were cut back, 2 bases at V and 9 bases at J, with 11 bases in the middle. Looked up from germline, CDR1 is MNHNS and CDR2 is SASEGT. The CDR3 runs 13 residues. The DNA for the CDR3 is TGTGCCAGCAGTGAACAGGGTGGCGGGCCCCAGCATTTT. As protein: CASSEQGGGPQHF.

The chain joins TRBV15 to TRBJ2-7, with 11 bases matching TRBD2. Losses at the gene ends were 0 bases for V and 0 bases for J; bases not matched to a gene: 4. CDR3 length: 17 residues. The germline V gene encodes CDR1 LNHNV and CDR2 YYDKDF (reference sequence). The CDR3 is CATSRDPSGGPSYEQYF. Written as DNA, the CDR3 is TGTGCCACCAGCAGAGACCCTAGCGGGGGGCCCTCCTACGAGCAGTACTTC.

The CDR3 DNA sequence: TGTGCCAGCAGCGTAGGGGACAGTTCCTACGAGCAGTACTTC. Translated, it gives CASSVGDSSYEQYF. V usage is TRBV7-2 and J usage is TRBJ2-7, with 7 bases lining up with TRBD1. The V gene end was trimmed by 5 bases and the J gene end by 1 base; junction bases not matched to a gene: 5. The CDR3 sequence is 14 residues long. Germline CDR1 reads SGHTA; CDR2 reads FQGNSA.

The rearrangement joins TRBV27 to TRBJ2-2, with D maybe TRBD2 (6 bases). Germline lookup yields CDR1 MNHEY and CDR2 SMNVEV (reference sequence). This CDR3 spans 18 amino acids. Deletions cut 7 bases from V and 6 bases from J, with 27 bases between. This CDR3 reads CASNPYRGAGIGAGELFF. The CDR3 coding sequence is TGTGCCAGCAACCCCTATCGTGGTGCGGGGATCGGGGCCGGGGAGCTGTTTTTT.

The chain employs TRBV5-8 and TRBJ2-3; D tentatively fits TRBD1 or TRBD2 (5 bases each). This CDR3 has 15 amino acids. V was shortened by 3 bases and J by 0 bases, with 11 bases between the two germline ends. Germline CDR1 is SGHTS and CDR2 is YDEGEE. The CDR3 reads CASSSGTGSTDTQYF. The CDR3 region has the DNA TGTGCCAGCAGCTCCGGGACGGGGAGCACAGATACGCAGTATTTT.

The rearrangement uses TRBV6-5 and TRBJ2-7; 7 nucleotides align to TRBD1. Trimming removed 2 bases from V and 0 bases from J; junction bases left unmatched: 4. The CDR3 consists of 15 residues. CDR1 and CDR2 (germline): MNHEY, SVGAGI. The CDR3 nucleotides are TGTGCCAGCAGTTACCAGGACAGGAGCTCCTACGAGCAGTACTTC. Its translation is CASSYQDRSSYEQYF.

The chain employs TRBV11-2 and TRBJ2-3; D may be TRBD2 (5 bases). The CDR3 extends over 14 amino acids. Germline V lookup: CDR1 SGHAT, CDR2 FQNNGV. The germline V and J ends were trimmed by 5 bases and 1 base, with 10 bases remaining between them. Written as DNA, the CDR3 is TGTGCCAGCAGCCCGGAGAGGGGCACAGATACGCAGTATTTT. Encoded protein: CASSPERGTDTQYF. The whole variable domain, filled in from reference TRBV11-2 and TRBJ2-3, reads EAGVAQSPRYKIIEKRQSVAFWCNPISGHATLYWYQQILGQGPKLLIQFQNNGVVDDSQLPKDRFSAERLKGVDSTLKIQPAKLEDSAVYLCASSPERGTDTQYFGPGTRLTVL.

This chain links TRBV9 with TRBJ2-7, with D tentatively TRBD2 (6 bases). The CDR3 contains 16 residues. V shed 0 bases and J shed 0 bases, with 13 bases lying between them. Germline CDR1 reads SGDLS; CDR2 reads YYNGEE. The CDR3 region is CASSVGSSGSSYEQYF. In DNA form, the CDR3 reads TGTGCCAGCAGCGTAGGAAGTAGCGGAAGCTCCTACGAGCAGTACTTC.

This clone was observed a single time. The V call is TRBV6-5, the J call TRBJ1-5; TRBD1 might be the D (6 bases). From germline, CDR1 is MNHEY and CDR2 SVGAGI. This CDR3 is built from 14 residues. Trimming stripped 7 bases from V and 3 bases from J, with 13 bases between. CDR3 residues: CASIIGQINQPQHF. Here the CDR3 DNA reads TGTGCCAGCATTATAGGACAGATCAATCAGCCCCAGCATTTT.

The chain joins TRBV7-8 to TRBJ2-5, with 7 bases fitting TRBD1. The CDR3 runs to 16 residues. Germline lookup yields CDR1 SGHVS and CDR2 FQNEAQ. The trim removed 2 bases at V and 0 bases at J, leaving 6 bases unmatched. The chain's CDR3 is CASSLKGRGYQETQYF. DNA for the CDR3: TGTGCCAGCAGCTTAAAGGGCAGGGGGTACCAAGAGACCCAGTACTTC. Full variable domain (rest looked up from reference TRBV7-8 and TRBJ2-5): GAGVSQSPRYKVAKRGQDVALRCDPISGHVSLFWYQQALGQGPEFLTYFQNEAQLDKSGLPSDRFFAERPEGSVSTLKIQRTQQEDSAVYLCASSLKGRGYQETQYFGPGTRLLVL.

The chain uses TRBV7-8 and TRBJ2-1, with 12 bases fitting TRBD2. This CDR3 contains 13 residues. Germline V gene data show CDR1 as SGHVS and CDR2 as FQNEAQ. V trimming: 2 bases; J trimming: 14 bases; junction bases outside the gene matches: 4. The CDR3 sequence: CASSLRLAGEEFF. The CDR3 DNA is TGTGCCAGCAGCTTAAGACTAGCGGGGGAGGAGTTCTTC.